This T cell receptor (beta chain) was recovered during a study of identical twins. Each CDR3 protein is one row after TCRdb ran MiXCR on the 5' RACE reads. The sample shows 700,000 or so distinct CDR3 sequences, more than 6.5% of them seen only once. V lost 3 bases, J lost 4 bases, and 11 bases stayed unmatched. Germline-derived CDR1 and CDR2 are SGDLS and YYNGEE. The CDR3 loop spans 16 amino acids. This clonotype was detected many times. These data were also filed under a second study, of yellow fever vaccine responses in identical twins.

The sequence was collected from a woman between 18 and 29 years old in good health. The rearrangement joins TRBV9 to TRBJ2-5; TRBD1 matches at 8 bases. The sequencing sample was made of PBMCs. The CDR3 reads CASSALPRTGIETQYF. As DNA, the CDR3 is TGTGCCAGCAGCGCCCTACCAAGGACAGGGATAGAGACCCAGTACTTC.